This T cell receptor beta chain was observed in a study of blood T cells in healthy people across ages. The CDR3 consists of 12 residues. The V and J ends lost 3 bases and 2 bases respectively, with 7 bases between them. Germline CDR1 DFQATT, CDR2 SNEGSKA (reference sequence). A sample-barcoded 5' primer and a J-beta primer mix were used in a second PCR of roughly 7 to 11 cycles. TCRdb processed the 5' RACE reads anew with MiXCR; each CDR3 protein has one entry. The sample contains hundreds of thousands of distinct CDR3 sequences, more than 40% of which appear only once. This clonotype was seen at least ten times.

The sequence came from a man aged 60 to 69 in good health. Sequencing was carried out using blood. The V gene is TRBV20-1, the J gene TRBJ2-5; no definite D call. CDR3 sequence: CSARISQETQYF. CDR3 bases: TGCAGTGCTAGGATATCGCAAGAGACCCAGTACTTC.